This T cell receptor (beta chain) is drawn from a study of Ad26.COV2.S vaccination and SARS-CoV-2 variants. TCRdb's table, derived via immunoSEQ multiplex PCR, lists solely in-frame clones and lacks some. The sample consists of about half a million clones, 80% to 90% of them appearing once. Germline V gene sequence: CDR1 LGHNA, CDR2 YSLEER. Trimming removed 0 bases from V and 0 bases from J; junction bases left unmatched: 2. The CDR3 is 15 amino acids. Treatment meaning: over 15 received Ad26.COV2.S at low or high dose, single or two shots; roughly five received placebo; per-sample allocation not given. Sampling took place 63 days after the first vaccine or placebo injection. An 18-55-year-old adult in Boston served as donor.

The specimen comprised peripheral blood, sampled in a trial of Ad26.COV2.S vaccine versus placebo. The chain uses TRBV4-3 and TRBJ2-7, with 7 bases identical to TRBD2. The source of this sequence is a person between 18 and 59 years old who received the Ad26.COV2.S COVID-19 vaccine or a placebo. DNA for the CDR3: TGCGCCAGCAGCCAAGATTGGACTAGCTCCTACGAGCAGTACTTC. The encoded protein is CASSQDWTSSYEQYF.